The 5 T cell receptor beta chains below come from one sample, sequenced in a study of shared clonotypes between healthy human individuals. Profiling relied on immunoSEQ multiplex PCR, and the TCRdb table lists in-frame clones only, not all of them. The repertoire holds approximately 1.5 million clones, with nearly 99% as singletons. The sequencing sample was made of naive CD4+ T cells sorted from blood. Sample subset: CD45RA+ positively selected. The receptors come from a man aged 30 to 39 in good health.

This clone was detected only once. Germline and junction disagree at one end, which may indicate a read error. V and J are TRBV7-9 and TRBJ2-2; 9 nucleotides line up with TRBD1. Germline assignment: CDR1 SEHNR and CDR2 FQNEAQ (reference sequence). The CDR3 has 15 residues. CDR3 protein: CASSTGQGNTWELFF. Here the CDR3 DNA reads TGTGCCAGCAGCACTGGACAGGGGAACACCTGGGAGCTGTTTTTT.

The chain links TRBV7-3 to TRBJ2-1, with D possibly being TRBD2 (6 bases). CDR1 SGHTA and CDR2 FQGTGA come from the germline V gene. The CDR3 runs 14 residues. Trimming left V 2 bases short and J 6 bases short, with 11 bases between. The CDR3: CASSLGSGLNEQFF. CDR3 in DNA: TGTGCCAGCAGCTTAGGATCGGGACTCAATGAGCAGTTCTTC.

The chain combines TRBV14 with TRBJ2-5; D gene ambiguous. Germline CDR1 SGHDN, CDR2 FVKESK. The CDR3 has 18 residues. V was trimmed by 0 bases and J by 5 bases, leaving 22 bases between them. In DNA form, the CDR3 reads TGTGCCAGCAGCCAAGATCCGAGGCTCGCTGGAGTGGGGGAGACCCAGTACTTC. It yields the protein CASSQDPRLAGVGETQYF.

The chain joins TRBV4-1 to TRBJ2-7; D not resolved. Trimming left V 0 bases short and J 4 bases short, with 16 bases between. The germline CDR1 and CDR2 sequences are MGHRA and YSYEKL. This CDR3 has 16 amino acids. CDR3 region: CASSQDTSLLQYEQYF. CDR3 sequence (DNA): TGCGCCAGCAGCCAAGATACATCCCTTCTTCAGTACGAGCAGTACTTC.

This rearrangement joins TRBV6-5 to TRBJ2-5, with D tentatively TRBD2 (5 bases). Trimming stripped 0 bases from V and 3 bases from J, with 14 bases between. The CDR3 totals 16 residues. CDR1 and CDR2 from the germline V gene are MNHEY and SVGAGI. CDR3 nucleotide sequence: TGTGCCAGCAGTTACTCGAAAGGGTTCGGGAAAGAGACCCAGTACTTC. It codes for CASSYSKGFGKETQYF.